A selection of T cell receptor beta chains follows, all from one sample in a study of neurological immune-mediated disorders. One entry per CDR3 protein results from TCRdb running MiXCR on the 5' RACE reads. The data show 15,000 to 20,000 distinct CDR3 sequences, about 10% seen once. Sequencing used CD8+ T cells from blood. Receptors were obtained from a woman between 50 and 59 years old in good health. Each CDR3 is given with its conserved first and last residue. The D gene is left open where the match is weak. Where a row states a size, it is once, few, many or the class of an expanded clone; other rows omit it.

size	D	V	J	DNA	CDR3
NA	TRBD2	TRBV20-1	TRBJ2-3	TGCAGTGCTGGACCTTCCGTGGGACTAGCGGGGGCCCTAAGCACAGATACGCAGTATTTT	CSAGPSVGLAGALSTDTQYF
NA	TRBD1	TRBV7-2	TRBJ2-1	TGTGCCAGCAGCGCCGTCCGGGACAGGGGTATTGAGCAGTTCTTC	CASSAVRDRGIEQFF
few	NA	TRBV13	TRBJ2-1	TGTGCCAGCAGCGCCAAAGACGGACCCGGTTCGAATGAGCAGTTCTTC	CASSAKDGPGSNEQFF
NA	NA	TRBV20-1	TRBJ1-5	TGCAGTGCCATACCTGGGGGCAATCAGCCCCAGCATTTT	CSAIPGGNQPQHF
many	NA	TRBV10-3	TRBJ1-6	TGTGCCATCAGTGAGGAGGGGAGCTTAGAGTCACCCCTCCACTTT	CAISEEGSLESPLHF
many	TRBD1	TRBV20-1	TRBJ2-7	TGCAGTGCTAGAGTATCCGGGACAGGGAATTACGAGCAGTACTTC	CSARVSGTGNYEQYF
many	NA	TRBV20-1	TRBJ2-1	TGCAGTGCTAGTGAGGGCTCGGCGGGGGCCGGGAGGTATGAGCAGTTCTTC	CSASEGSAGAGRYEQFF
medium-sized	NA	TRBV28	TRBJ2-7	TGTGCCAGCAGTTTTCCGAATCGGGCACCCTACGAGCAGTACTTC	CASSFPNRAPYEQYF
many	NA	TRBV29-1	TRBJ1-2	TGCAGCGTTGAAGCGGCTACTGGGGGCTACACCTTC	CSVEAATGGYTF
many	TRBD1	TRBV2	TRBJ2-7	TGTGCCAGCAGGGACAGGGTCGACGGCAAGCACTTC	CASRDRVDGKHF
NA	NA	TRBV12-3/TRBV12-4	TRBJ1-2	TGTGCCAGCAGTTCGGACCCATATGGCTACACCTTC	CASSSDPYGYTF
many	NA	TRBV29-1	TRBJ2-1	TGCAGCGTGGGGCAGGGGATGGAAAATGAGCAGTTCTTC	CSVGQGMENEQFF
few	TRBD1	TRBV12-3/TRBV12-4	TRBJ2-5	TGTGCCAGCAAACCACAGGGGTTGGTGGAGACCCAGTACTTC	CASKPQGLVETQYF
NA	NA	TRBV5-1	TRBJ2-3	TGCGCCAGCAGCCCGCAGGGATTTAGCACAGATACGCAGTATTTT	CASSPQGFSTDTQYF
many	NA	TRBV27	TRBJ2-7	TGTGCCAGCAGTTTTCAGACCCAGGGCCACGAGCAGTACTTC	CASSFQTQGHEQYF
many	TRBD2	TRBV7-9	TRBJ2-5	TGTGCCAGCAGCTTTCCGGGAGGGGAGACCCAGTACTTC	CASSFPGGETQYF
many	NA	TRBV27	TRBJ2-7	TGTGCCAGCAGTTTGTCGCAGGGGAACTACGAGCAGTACTTC	CASSLSQGNYEQYF
NA	NA	TRBV7-7	TRBJ2-2	TGTGCCAGCAGCTTATCTTCCAGCGGCACCGGGGAGCTGTTTTTT	CASSLSSSGTGELFF
many	NA	TRBV12-3/TRBV12-4	TRBJ2-2	TGTGCCAGCAATCAATCACCGAACACCGGGGAGCTGTTTTTT	CASNQSPNTGELFF
NA	NA	TRBV12-3/TRBV12-4	TRBJ2-5	TGTGCCAGCAGTCCCGAGGGGTGGGGGGTAAAAGAGACCCAGTACTTC	CASSPEGWGVKETQYF
many	NA	TRBV5-1	TRBJ2-3	TGCGCCAGCAGAGGTGGGGCTGGCACAGATACGCAGTATTTT	CASRGGAGTDTQYF
many	NA	TRBV12-3/TRBV12-4	TRBJ1-1	TGTGCCAGCAGTGATTCTCGAAAGGAAGCTTTCTTT	CASSDSRKEAFF
many	NA	TRBV4-1	TRBJ1-1	TGCGCCAGCAGCCAAGTTGGGGTGAACACTGAAGCTTTCTTT	CASSQVGVNTEAFF
many	TRBD2	TRBV4-2	TRBJ2-7	TGTGCCAGCAGCCAAGATGCCGGGACTAGCGGCTCCTACGAGCAGTACTTC	CASSQDAGTSGSYEQYF
many	NA	TRBV9	TRBJ2-2	TGTGCCAGCAGCGTAGGGCTGGCGGGGAATCTACACGGGGAGCTGTTTTTT	CASSVGLAGNLHGELFF
many	TRBD2	TRBV20-1	TRBJ2-3	TGCAGTGCTAGAGATCGTTGGTCTAGCGGGGTCCCAGATACGCAGTATTTT	CSARDRWSSGVPDTQYF
many	NA	TRBV27	TRBJ2-7	TGTGCCAGCCGGACAGTCCACGAGCAGTACTTC	CASRTVHEQYF
many	TRBD2	TRBV3-1	TRBJ2-5	TGTGCCAGCAGCCAAGATCTGACGGGAGGGGAGACCCAGTACTTC	CASSQDLTGGETQYF
medium-sized	NA	TRBV24-1	TRBJ2-2	TGTGCCACCAGTGATTGGAGACGGAGGGACGCCGGGGAGCTGTTTTTT	CATSDWRRRDAGELFF
many	NA	TRBV2	TRBJ1-1	TGTGCCAGCAGTGACCTCCCCGTGGGGACTGAAGCTTTCTTT	CASSDLPVGTEAFF
medium-sized	NA	TRBV24-1	TRBJ1-2	TGTGCCACCAGTGATCCGGCCCTGTGGTATGGCTACACCTTC	CATSDPALWYGYTF
many	NA	TRBV5-6	TRBJ1-5	TGTGCCAGCAGCTTGGGAACAGGCCCAACCCATTTT	CASSLGTGPTHF
many	NA	TRBV7-9	TRBJ2-5	TGTGCCAGCAGCCCCGGCCCACGAGAGACCCAGTACTTC	CASSPGPRETQYF
many	NA	TRBV20-1	TRBJ2-1	TGCAGTGCTAGAAAACTAGCCAGAGGCAATGAGCAGTTCTTC	CSARKLARGNEQFF
many	TRBD2	TRBV4-3	TRBJ2-1	TGCGCCAGCAGCCGCCTACTAGCGGGAGGGCCTCATGAGCAGTTCTTC	CASSRLLAGGPHEQFF
many	NA	TRBV29-1	TRBJ1-1	TGCAGCGTTGGGGGTTTGAACACTGAAGCTTTCTTT	CSVGGLNTEAFF
once	NA	TRBV11-2	TRBJ2-7	TGTGCCAGCAGCTTACTGGCGTTCACGGGCTCCTACGAGCAGTACTTC	CASSLLAFTGSYEQYF
many	NA	TRBV27	TRBJ2-1	TGTGCCAGCAGTAAACCAGGGAATGAGCAGTTCTTC	CASSKPGNEQFF
many	NA	TRBV30	TRBJ2-7	TGTGCCTGGAGTGTACGCCCCCCTTTCCACGAGCAGTACTTC	CAWSVRPPFHEQYF
many	TRBD1	TRBV9	TRBJ1-6	TGTGCCAGCAGCTCACGGGACAGGCAAAATTCACCCCTCCACTTT	CASSSRDRQNSPLHF
many	TRBD2	TRBV20-1	TRBJ2-7	TGCAGTGCCAGGGGACTAGCGGGAGGGAAAAACTCCTACGAGCAGTACTTC	CSARGLAGGKNSYEQYF
many	NA	TRBV20-1	TRBJ2-7	TGCAGTGCTAGGGAGAAAGCGAGAAACTACGAGCAGTACTTC	CSAREKARNYEQYF
many	NA	TRBV20-1	TRBJ2-1	TGCAGTGCCCTAGTGGGCCTAGCGTCCACCTACAATGAGCAGTTCTTC	CSALVGLASTYNEQFF
many	NA	TRBV5-1	TRBJ2-6	TGCGCCAGCCGCCCAGGGGCTGGGGCCAACGTCCTGACTTTC	CASRPGAGANVLTF
many	NA	TRBV7-9	TRBJ1-3	TGTGCCAGCAGCTCGCGGAACTCTGGAAACACCATATATTTT	CASSSRNSGNTIYF
many	TRBD1	TRBV10-3	TRBJ1-6	TGTGCCATCAGTGAAAGGGGACAGGGTTCACCCCTCCACTTT	CAISERGQGSPLHF
once	NA	TRBV24-1	TRBJ1-5	TGTGCCACCAGTGATTGGGGTAATCAGCACCAGCATTTT	CATSDWGNQHQHF
many	NA	TRBV20-1	TRBJ1-2	TGCAGTGCTAGAGGTTTACTAGTTGTGGATGGCTACACCTTC	CSARGLLVVDGYTF
once	TRBD1	TRBV24-1	TRBJ1-5	TGTGCCACCAGTGACCACAGGGGAGGAGGCAATCAGCCCCAGCATTTT	CATSDHRGGGNQPQHF
many	TRBD2	TRBV7-2	TRBJ2-7	TGTGCCAGCAGCTTAGCGCGAATAGCGGGAGTCCCCTACGAGCAGTACTTC	CASSLARIAGVPYEQYF
many	NA	TRBV9	TRBJ2-3	TGTGCCAGCAGCGGAGACTTCACAGATACGCAGTATTTT	CASSGDFTDTQYF
many	NA	TRBV7-3	TRBJ2-3	TGTGCCAGCAGCTTAGGGGCGTGGGGCGGGGGCCCACGCACAGATACGCAGTATTTT	CASSLGAWGGGPRTDTQYF
many	TRBD2	TRBV20-1	TRBJ2-1	TGCAGTGCTGGGGGGGGGCTAGCGGGGTTGGATGAGCAGTTCTTC	CSAGGGLAGLDEQFF